This TCR beta chain is from a study of human T cells and chemical hapten exposure. Notes on this clonotype: No antigen is known for it.

Each CDR3 protein gets one entry after TCRdb re-called the RACE reads with MiXCR. The repertoire holds under 60,000 distinct CDR3 sequences, 9.6% seen once, with approximately 9.5% in the top ten. As to time point: pre-sensitization, week 0. Treatment: therapeutic diphenylcyclopropenone sensitization with weekly scalp DPC. Extraction of total RNA was performed on unfractionated whole blood. Participating donors were patients with alopecia, aged 18 to 70 years, considered appropriate candidates for DPC. General study points: There was alopecia in the donors, so their immune response may differ from that of healthy people. The number of TCRs over 1 in 1000 frequency stayed unchanged after DPC. Expanded TCRs created a significantly greater count of big CDR3 similarity clusters than controls did.

The sample in question was whole blood, obtained in connection with sensitization to the hapten diphenylcyclopropenone (DPC). This sequence was found in a woman in her thirties with alopecia areata. Some clones in this sample may be carry-over from other donors' samples.

This CDR3 is CASSFGILAGGEETQYF. CDR3 in DNA: TGTGCCAGCAGCTTTGGGATACTAGCGGGGGGGGAAGAGACCCAGTACTTC. V usage is TRBV7-8 and J usage is TRBJ2-5; 13 nucleotides agree with TRBD2. Trimming took 3 bases from V and 3 from J; bases not matched to a gene: 7. Germline assignment: CDR1 SGHVS and CDR2 FQNEAQ. The CDR3 runs 17 residues.